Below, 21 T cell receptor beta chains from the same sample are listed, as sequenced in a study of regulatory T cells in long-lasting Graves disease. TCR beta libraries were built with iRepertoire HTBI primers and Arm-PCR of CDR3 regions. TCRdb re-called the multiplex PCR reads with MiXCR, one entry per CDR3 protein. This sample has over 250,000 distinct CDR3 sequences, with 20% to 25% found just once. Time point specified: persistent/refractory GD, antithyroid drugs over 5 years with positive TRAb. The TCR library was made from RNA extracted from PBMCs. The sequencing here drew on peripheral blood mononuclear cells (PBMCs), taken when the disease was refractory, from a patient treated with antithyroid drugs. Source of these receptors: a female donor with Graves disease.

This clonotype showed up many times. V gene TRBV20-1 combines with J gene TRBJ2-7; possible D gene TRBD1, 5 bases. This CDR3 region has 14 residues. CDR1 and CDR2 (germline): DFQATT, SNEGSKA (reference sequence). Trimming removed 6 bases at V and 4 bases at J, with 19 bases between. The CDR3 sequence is CSANFQGSSYEQYF. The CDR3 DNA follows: TGCAGTGCAAACTTCCAGGGATCGTCGTACGAGCAGTACTTC.

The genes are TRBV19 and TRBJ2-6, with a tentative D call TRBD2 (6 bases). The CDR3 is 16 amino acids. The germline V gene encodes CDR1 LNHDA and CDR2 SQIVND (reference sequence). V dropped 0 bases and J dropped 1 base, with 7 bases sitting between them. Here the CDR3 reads CASSIEGGSGANVLTF. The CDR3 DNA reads TGTGCCAGTAGTATAGAGGGGGGATCTGGGGCCAACGTCCTGACTTTC.

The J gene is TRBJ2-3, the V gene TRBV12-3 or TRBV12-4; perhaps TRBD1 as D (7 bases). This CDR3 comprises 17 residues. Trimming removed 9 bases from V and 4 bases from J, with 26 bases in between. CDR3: CASRATGEVRWPDTQYF. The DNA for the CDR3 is TGTGCCAGTCGAGCTACAGGGGAGGTTCGTTGGCCAGATACGCAGTATTTT.

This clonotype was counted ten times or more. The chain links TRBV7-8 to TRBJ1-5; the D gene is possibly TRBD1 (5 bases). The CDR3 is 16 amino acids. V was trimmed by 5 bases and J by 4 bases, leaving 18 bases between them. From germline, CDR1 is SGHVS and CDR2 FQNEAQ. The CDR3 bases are TGTGCCAGCAGCCGAGGGAACAGGCTCGAAAATCAGCCCCAGCATTTT. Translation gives CASSRGNRLENQPQHF.

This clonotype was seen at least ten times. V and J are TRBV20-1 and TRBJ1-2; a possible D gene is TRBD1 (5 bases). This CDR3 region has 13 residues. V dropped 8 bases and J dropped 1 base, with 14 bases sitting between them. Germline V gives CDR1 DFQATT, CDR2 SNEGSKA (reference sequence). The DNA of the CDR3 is TGCAGTCCTCAGGAAGGGGTTAACTATGGCTACACCTTC. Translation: CSPQEGVNYGYTF.

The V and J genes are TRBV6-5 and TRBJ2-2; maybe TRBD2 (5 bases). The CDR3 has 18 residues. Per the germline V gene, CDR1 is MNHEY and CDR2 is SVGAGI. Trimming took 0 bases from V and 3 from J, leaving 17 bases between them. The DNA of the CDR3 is TGTGCCAGCAGTTACTCGAGGGTGGGTCAGACATACACCGGGGAGCTGTTTTTT. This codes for CASSYSRVGQTYTGELFF.

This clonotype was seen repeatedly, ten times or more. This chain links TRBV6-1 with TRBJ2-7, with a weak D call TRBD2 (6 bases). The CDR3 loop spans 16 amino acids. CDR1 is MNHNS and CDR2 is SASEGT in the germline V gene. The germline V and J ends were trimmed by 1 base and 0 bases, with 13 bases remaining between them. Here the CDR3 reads CASSEELGGSSYEQYF. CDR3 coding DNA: TGTGCCAGCAGTGAAGAGCTGGGGGGAAGCTCCTACGAGCAGTACTTC.

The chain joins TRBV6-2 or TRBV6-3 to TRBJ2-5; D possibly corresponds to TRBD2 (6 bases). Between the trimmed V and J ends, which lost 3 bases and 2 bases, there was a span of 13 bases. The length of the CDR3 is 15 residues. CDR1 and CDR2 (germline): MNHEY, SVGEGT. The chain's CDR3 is CASSYARDLQETQYF. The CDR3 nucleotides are TGTGCCAGCAGTTATGCCCGGGACTTACAAGAGACCCAGTACTTC.

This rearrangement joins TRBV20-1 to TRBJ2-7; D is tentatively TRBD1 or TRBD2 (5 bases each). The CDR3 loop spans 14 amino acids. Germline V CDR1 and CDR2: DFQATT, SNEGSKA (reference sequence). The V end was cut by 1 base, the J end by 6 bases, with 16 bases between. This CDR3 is CSARAVRLGTEQYF. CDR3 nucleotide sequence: TGCAGTGCTAGAGCGGTCAGGTTAGGGACCGAGCAGTACTTC.

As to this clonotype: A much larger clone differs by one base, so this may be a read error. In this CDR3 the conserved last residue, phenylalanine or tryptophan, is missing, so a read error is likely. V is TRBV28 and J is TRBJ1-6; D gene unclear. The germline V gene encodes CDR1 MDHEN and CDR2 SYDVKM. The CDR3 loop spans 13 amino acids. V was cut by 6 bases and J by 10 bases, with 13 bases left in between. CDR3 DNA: TGTGCCAGCAGCATACGGGGAATCTCACCCCTCCACCTT. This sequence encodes CASSIRGISPLHL.

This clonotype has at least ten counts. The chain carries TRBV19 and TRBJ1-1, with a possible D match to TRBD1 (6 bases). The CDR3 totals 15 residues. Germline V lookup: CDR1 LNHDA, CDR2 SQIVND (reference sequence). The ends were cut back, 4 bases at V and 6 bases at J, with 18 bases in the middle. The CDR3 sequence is CASSTQGSISAEAFF. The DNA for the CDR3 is TGTGCCAGTAGTACCCAGGGGTCTATTTCCGCTGAAGCTTTCTTT.

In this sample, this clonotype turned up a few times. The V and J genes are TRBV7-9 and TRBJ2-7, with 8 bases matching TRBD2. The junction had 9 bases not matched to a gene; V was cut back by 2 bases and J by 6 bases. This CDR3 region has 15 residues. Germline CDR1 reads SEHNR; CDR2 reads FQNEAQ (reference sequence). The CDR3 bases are TGTGCCAGCAGCTTATACCCCAGCGGGAGCCCCGAGCAGTACTTC. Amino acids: CASSLYPSGSPEQYF.

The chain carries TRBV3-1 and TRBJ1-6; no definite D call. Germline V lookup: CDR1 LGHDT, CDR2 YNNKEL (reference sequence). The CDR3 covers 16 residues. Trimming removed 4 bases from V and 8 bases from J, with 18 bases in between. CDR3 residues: CASSRRNRGRDSPLHF. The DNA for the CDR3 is TGTGCCAGCAGCCGACGAAATCGAGGGCGGGATTCACCCCTCCACTTT. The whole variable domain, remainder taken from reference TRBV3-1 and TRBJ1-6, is DTAVSQTPKYLVTQMGNDKSIKCEQNLGHDTMYWYKQDSKKFLKIMFSYNNKELIINETVPNRFSPKSPDKAHLNLHINSLELGDSAVYFCASSRRNRGRDSPLHFGNGTRLTVT.

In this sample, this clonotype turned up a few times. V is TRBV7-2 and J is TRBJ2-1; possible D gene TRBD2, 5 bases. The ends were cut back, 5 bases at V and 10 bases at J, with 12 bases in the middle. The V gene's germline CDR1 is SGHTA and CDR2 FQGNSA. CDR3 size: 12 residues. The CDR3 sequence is CASSLIRLEQFF. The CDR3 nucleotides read TGTGCCAGCAGCCTCATTCGACTAGAGCAGTTCTTC.

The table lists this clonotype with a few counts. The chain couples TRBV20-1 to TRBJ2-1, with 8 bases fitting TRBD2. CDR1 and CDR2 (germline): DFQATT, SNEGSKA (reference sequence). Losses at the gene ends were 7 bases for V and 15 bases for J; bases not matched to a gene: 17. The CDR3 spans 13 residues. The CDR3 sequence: CSVPPVSGRGRFF. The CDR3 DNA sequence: TGCAGTGTTCCACCGGTGAGCGGGAGAGGGAGGTTCTTC.

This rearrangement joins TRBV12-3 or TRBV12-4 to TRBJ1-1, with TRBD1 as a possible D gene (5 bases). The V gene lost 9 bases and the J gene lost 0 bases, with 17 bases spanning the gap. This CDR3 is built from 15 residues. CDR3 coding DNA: TGTGCCAGTAGTCTAGCACAGGCCATGAACACTGAAGCTTTCTTT. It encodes CASSLAQAMNTEAFF.

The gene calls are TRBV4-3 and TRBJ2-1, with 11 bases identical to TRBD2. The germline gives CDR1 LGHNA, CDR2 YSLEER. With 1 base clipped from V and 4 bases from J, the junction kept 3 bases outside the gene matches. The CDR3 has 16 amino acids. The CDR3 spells CASSQASSGGYNEQFF. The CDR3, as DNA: TGCGCCAGCAGCCAAGCCTCTAGCGGGGGGTACAATGAGCAGTTCTTC.

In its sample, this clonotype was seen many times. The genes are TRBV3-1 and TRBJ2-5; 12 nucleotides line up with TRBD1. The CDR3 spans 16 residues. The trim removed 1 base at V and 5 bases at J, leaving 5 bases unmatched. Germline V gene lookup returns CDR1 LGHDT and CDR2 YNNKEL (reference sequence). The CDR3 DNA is TGTGCCAGCAGCCAAGCAGGGACAGGGGGCTGGGAGACCCAGTACTTC. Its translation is CASSQAGTGGWETQYF.

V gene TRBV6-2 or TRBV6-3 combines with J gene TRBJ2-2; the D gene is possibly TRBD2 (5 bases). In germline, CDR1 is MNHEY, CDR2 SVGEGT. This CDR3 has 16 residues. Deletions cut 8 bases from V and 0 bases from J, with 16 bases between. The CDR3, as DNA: TGTGCCAGCGCCTCCGACTGGACTCCGAACACCGGGGAGCTGTTTTTT. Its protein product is CASASDWTPNTGELFF.

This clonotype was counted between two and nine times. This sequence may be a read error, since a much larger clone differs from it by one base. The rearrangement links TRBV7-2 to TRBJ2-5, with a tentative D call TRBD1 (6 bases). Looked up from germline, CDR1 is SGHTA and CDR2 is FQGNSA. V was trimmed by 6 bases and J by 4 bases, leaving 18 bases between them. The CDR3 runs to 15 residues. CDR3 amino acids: CTSSPGDTTGETQYF. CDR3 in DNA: TGTACCAGCAGTCCCGGGGACACCACAGGAGAGACCCAGTACTTC.

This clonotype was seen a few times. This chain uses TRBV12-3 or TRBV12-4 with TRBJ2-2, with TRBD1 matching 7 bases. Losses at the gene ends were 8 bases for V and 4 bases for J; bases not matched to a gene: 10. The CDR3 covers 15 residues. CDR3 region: CASCPSGGRTGELFF. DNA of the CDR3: TGTGCCAGCTGTCCTTCAGGGGGACGCACCGGGGAGCTGTTTTTT.